Detailed here is one T cell receptor beta chain. Its antigen is undetermined. This sample was included in a study of CD8+ T cells in alopecia areata. Study-wide points: Sequence data from scalp samples additionally include resident alphabeta T cells of normal skin.

The V and J ends lost 0 bases and 0 bases respectively, with 6 bases between them. The CDR3 spans 15 residues. The germline V gene has CDR1 SGHVS and CDR2 FNYEAQ. Those with alopecia areata gave lesional scalp punch biopsies and peripheral blood. Extracted RNA was reverse transcribed, and the resulting cDNA served as sequencing template. TCRdb's copy holds only in-frame clones and misses some; the assay was immunoSEQ multiplex PCR. The repertoire includes 150,000 or so clones, around 87% of them detected once, and over 13% sits in the top ten. The V call is TRBV7-6, the J call TRBJ1-5; D ambiguous. This clonotype was obtained from a human donor with alopecia areata. Sample: CD8+ T cells sorted from blood, taken at week 0. The CDR3 DNA sequence: TGTGCCAGCAGCTTAGCGGGCGATAGCAATCAGCCCCAGCATTTT. Translation: CASSLAGDSNQPQHF.